Listed here are 26 T cell receptor beta chains from one sample, sequenced in a study of blood T cells in healthy people across ages. The use of a sample-barcoded 5' primer and a J-beta primer mix characterized a second PCR of about 6 to 11 cycles. Via MiXCR, TCRdb re-called the 5' RACE reads, giving one row per CDR3 protein. The repertoire includes around 780,000 distinct CDR3 sequences, more than 55% of them detected once, and roughly 26% sits in the top ten. The sequenced sample was blood. The receptors stem from a man between 40 and 49 years old in good health.

The J gene is TRBJ1-1, the V gene TRBV6-2 or TRBV6-3, with D unclear. The germline V and J ends were trimmed by 6 bases and 5 bases, with 13 bases remaining between them. The CDR3 consists of 13 residues. Germline V gene lookup returns CDR1 MNHEY and CDR2 SVGEGT. Here the CDR3 reads CASRPPATTEAFF. CDR3 bases: TGTGCCAGCAGGCCCCCGGCTACTACTGAAGCTTTCTTT.

V is TRBV6-5 and J is TRBJ1-2; D gene uncertain. V was shortened by 5 bases and J by 4 bases, with 11 bases between the two germline ends. CDR3 length equals 13 residues. Germline assignment: CDR1 MNHEY and CDR2 SVGAGI. The CDR3 reads CASSPDSLYGYTF. As DNA, the CDR3 is TGTGCCAGCAGTCCAGACTCCCTCTATGGCTACACCTTC.

V gene TRBV11-2 combines with J gene TRBJ2-7, with D hard to call. Germline loops: CDR1 SGHAT, CDR2 FQNNGV. V gave up 5 bases and J gave up 7 bases, with 18 bases separating them. The CDR3 runs 14 residues. In DNA, the CDR3 is TGTGCCAGCAGCACCGCCACCCTCTACAATGAGCAGTACTTC. It is translated as CASSTATLYNEQYF.

The J gene is TRBJ1-1, the V gene TRBV29-1, with 7 positions matching TRBD1. Trimming took 8 bases from V and 1 from J; bases not matched to a gene: 7. Per germline, CDR1 SQVTM and CDR2 ANQGSEA. This CDR3 is built from 13 residues. The CDR3, as DNA: TGCAGCCTAACCCGGGACAGGAACACTGAAGCTTTCTTT. Translated, it gives CSLTRDRNTEAFF.

This clonotype was counted only a few times. CDR3 region: CASSRGGDYGYTF. The CDR3, as DNA: TGCGCCAGCAGTCGCGGGGGGGACTATGGCTACACCTTC. V is TRBV4-3 and J is TRBJ1-2, with D perhaps TRBD1 (5 bases). Germline values: CDR1 LGHNA, CDR2 YSLEER. V lost 6 bases and J 3 bases, leaving 11 bases between the germline ends. CDR3 length: 13 amino acids.

The chain recombines TRBV7-8 with TRBJ2-5, with 12 nucleotides matching TRBD2. Germline values: CDR1 SGHVS, CDR2 FQNEAQ. V shed 5 bases and J 4 bases; nucleotides not matched to a gene: 11. The CDR3 is made up of 17 amino acids. The CDR3 here is CASSPGWLAGGTETQYF. The CDR3 DNA follows: TGTGCCAGCAGCCCCGGGTGGCTAGCGGGAGGGACAGAGACCCAGTACTTC.

The chain employs TRBV6-6 and TRBJ1-1; D not certain. The CDR3 spans 15 residues. V was shortened by 0 bases and J by 3 bases, with 11 bases between the two germline ends. CDR1 is MNHNY, CDR2 SVGAGI, per germline (reference sequence). This CDR3 is CASSYSGSGDTEAFF. The CDR3 bases are TGTGCCAGCAGTTACTCAGGAAGCGGTGACACTGAAGCTTTCTTT.

The chain has TRBV27 and TRBJ1-1; 9 bases are a match to TRBD1. This CDR3 spans 15 amino acids. The germline CDR1 and CDR2 sequences are MNHEY and SMNVEV (reference sequence). The trim removed 8 bases at V and 8 bases at J, leaving 15 bases unmatched. CDR3 sequence: CASWDLTQGAKEAFF. The CDR3 DNA is TGTGCCAGCTGGGATTTAACACAGGGGGCGAAGGAAGCTTTCTTT.

In nucleotides, the CDR3 is TGTGCCAGCAGAGCCTCCGGGACAGGGGCAGATACGCAGTATTTT. Its translation: CASRASGTGADTQYF. This chain connects TRBV7-3 to TRBJ2-3; 10 bases are shared with TRBD1. With 6 bases clipped from V and 4 bases from J, the junction kept 7 bases outside the gene matches. Germline-derived CDR1 and CDR2 are SGHTA and FQGTGA. The CDR3 consists of 15 residues.

In the case of this clonotype: A read error may account for a junction end that differs from germline. The chain employs TRBV7-3 and TRBJ1-1; the match to TRBD1 covers 12 bases. The CDR3 runs 14 residues. CDR1 is SGHTA and CDR2 is FQGTGA in the germline V gene. The CDR3 coding sequence is TGTTCCAGCAGCTGGGGACAGGGGGCCTCTGAAGCTTTCTTT. Residues: CSSSWGQGASEAFF.

The sample holds a few counts of this clonotype. The chain combines TRBV20-1 with TRBJ2-1; 12 nucleotides align to TRBD2. The length of the CDR3 is 14 residues. The J segment lost 7 bases and the V segment lost 5 bases, leaving 6 bases of the junction unmatched. From germline, CDR1 is DFQATT and CDR2 SNEGSKA (reference sequence). The CDR3 DNA is TGCAGTGCTCCCCGGACTAGCGGGGAAAATGAGCAGTTCTTC. Protein sequence: CSAPRTSGENEQFF.

This clonotype has more than one count but fewer than ten. This chain joins TRBV5-1 and TRBJ2-2; unclear D gene. With 1 base removed from V and 1 base from J, the gap between germline ends came to 8 bases. Germline CDR1 reads SGHRS; CDR2 reads YFSETQ. CDR3 size: 15 residues. The chain's CDR3 is CASSLLQQNTGELFF. CDR3 in DNA: TGCGCCAGCAGCTTGCTACAGCAGAACACCGGGGAGCTGTTTTTT. Supplemented by reference TRBV5-1 and TRBJ2-2, the full variable domain reads KAGVTQTPRYLIKTRGQQVTLSCSPISGHRSVSWYQQTPGQGLQFLFEYFSETQRNKGNFPGRFSGRQFSNSRSEMNVSTLELGDSALYLCASSLLQQNTGELFFGEGSRLTVL.

This clonotype appeared a single time. The genes are TRBV5-1 and TRBJ2-3; 10 nucleotides line up with TRBD2. The CDR3 is 15 amino acids. Germline V CDR1 and CDR2: SGHRS, YFSETQ. Trimming cost V 4 bases and J 4 bases; bases outside gene matches: 6. DNA of the CDR3: TGCGCCAGCAGCATCGGACTAGCGGACGCAGATACGCAGTATTTT. It yields the protein CASSIGLADADTQYF.

The rearrangement links TRBV12-3 or TRBV12-4 to TRBJ2-7, with D possibly called TRBD1 or TRBD2 (6 bases each). V lost 1 base to trimming and J lost 7 bases, with 17 bases between them. The CDR3 spans 15 residues. DNA of the CDR3: TGTGCCAGCAGTTTAGACAGGGAGGTAAGAAATGAGCAGTACTTC. Protein product: CASSLDREVRNEQYF.

V is TRBV29-1 and J is TRBJ1-2; 9 bases match TRBD1. The CDR3 sequence is 16 residues long. Trimming took 1 base from V and 8 from J; bases not matched to a gene: 14. CDR1 SQVTM and CDR2 ANQGSEA come from the germline V gene. CDR3 sequence: CSVEAPGQGILGGYTF. In nucleotides, the CDR3 is TGCAGCGTTGAAGCCCCGGGACAGGGTATACTCGGCGGCTACACCTTC.

This clonotype has more than one count but fewer than ten. This chain joins TRBV6-4 and TRBJ2-4; TRBD1 matches at 7 bases. Germline V CDR1 and CDR2: MRHNA, SNTAGT. With V trimmed by 2 bases and J by 5 bases, 6 bases remained unmatched. CDR3 length equals 15 residues. The CDR3 bases are TGTGCCAGCAGTGACGAAATAGACAGGGAAAACATTCAGTACTTC. This encodes CASSDEIDRENIQYF.

This clonotype was found a few times. This chain connects TRBV9 to TRBJ2-3, with 12 bases lining up with TRBD2. V was clipped by 2 bases and J by 6 bases; unmatched bases: 4. In germline, CDR1 is SGDLS, CDR2 YYNGEE. This CDR3 has 15 amino acids. CDR3 bases: TGTGCCAGCAGCGTCGTAGGACTAGCGGGGGATACGCAGTATTTT. This sequence encodes CASSVVGLAGDTQYF. Full variable domain (rest looked up from reference TRBV9 and TRBJ2-3): DSGVTQTPKHLITATGQRVTLRCSPRSGDLSVYWYQQSLDQGLQFLIQYYNGEERAKGNILERFSAQQFPDLHSELNLSSLELGDSALYFCASSVVGLAGDTQYFGPGTRLTVL.

This chain joins TRBV6-2 or TRBV6-3 and TRBJ2-7; D is possibly TRBD1 (5 bases). V lost 10 bases to trimming and J lost 2 bases, with 12 bases between them. Germline V CDR1 and CDR2: MNHEY, SVGEGT. This CDR3 region has 12 residues. The CDR3 DNA reads as TGTGCCACTCGACAGCTTACCTACGAGCAGTACTTC. Protein sequence: CATRQLTYEQYF.

Notes on this clonotype: The junction departs from germline at one end; a sequencing error may be responsible. The chain recombines TRBV6-1 with TRBJ2-6; possible D gene TRBD1, 5 bases. The CDR3 contains 24 residues. Germline assignment: CDR1 MNHNS and CDR2 SASEGT. CDR3 nucleotide sequence: TGTGCCAGCAGAGAAGCAGCAGTTAACCTAGGAGTCGACAGCCGCATGGGTGGGGCCAACGTCCTGACTTTC. Protein product: CASREAAVNLGVDSRMGGANVLTF.

This clonotype was seen a few times. The rearrangement joins TRBV27 to TRBJ2-7, with D unresolved. Looked up from germline, CDR1 is MNHEY and CDR2 is SMNVEV (reference sequence). This CDR3 spans 14 amino acids. V gave up 7 bases and J gave up 0 bases, with 13 bases separating them. CDR3 sequence: CASTETFSSYEQYF. CDR3 bases: TGTGCCAGCACCGAAACTTTCAGCTCCTACGAGCAGTACTTC.

This clonotype was observed many times. CDR3 amino acids: CAISLSGQGGQDTQYF. The CDR3, as DNA: TGTGCCATCAGTCTTTCGGGACAGGGTGGACAAGATACGCAGTATTTT. The genes are TRBV10-3 and TRBJ2-3; TRBD1 matches 9 bases. The CDR3 consists of 16 residues. The V gene's germline CDR1 is ENHRY and CDR2 SYGVKD. Losses at the gene ends were 5 bases for V and 5 bases for J; bases not matched to a gene: 11.

This clonotype was picked up many times. The gene calls are TRBV4-1 and TRBJ2-6, with D perhaps matching TRBD2 (5 bases). Trimming pared 6 bases from V and 0 bases from J, leaving 6 bases between. CDR3 length: 14 residues. The germline V gene has CDR1 MGHRA and CDR2 YSYEKL. CDR3 coding DNA: TGCGCCAGCAGTCGGGACTCTGGGGCCAACGTCCTGACTTTC. This translates into CASSRDSGANVLTF.

The V and J genes are TRBV20-1 and TRBJ2-5; tentatively, D is TRBD1 or TRBD2 (5 bases each). CDR1 DFQATT and CDR2 SNEGSKA come from the germline V gene (reference sequence). The CDR3 loop spans 14 amino acids. With 6 bases removed from V and 5 bases from J, the gap between germline ends came to 19 bases. CDR3 sequence: CSAGGGVNGETQYF. The CDR3, as DNA: TGCAGTGCGGGTGGGGGAGTCAACGGGGAGACCCAGTACTTC.

This chain links TRBV7-2 with TRBJ1-4; maybe TRBD1 (6 bases). Trimming removed 4 bases from V and 0 bases from J, with 9 bases in between. This CDR3 comprises 15 residues. From germline, CDR1 is SGHTA and CDR2 FQGNSA. CDR3 protein: CASSSNRATNEKLFF. The CDR3 DNA is TGTGCCAGCAGCTCCAACAGGGCAACTAATGAAAAACTGTTTTTT.

The genes are TRBV4-3 and TRBJ2-2; D unclear. The germline V gene has CDR1 LGHNA and CDR2 YSLEER. V was trimmed by 4 bases and J by 1 base, leaving 19 bases between them. The CDR3 has 18 residues. CDR3 amino acids: CASSPHSLEIMNTGELFF. Here the CDR3 DNA reads TGCGCCAGCAGCCCACATAGTCTAGAGATCATGAACACCGGGGAGCTGTTTTTT.

This chain uses TRBV4-1 with TRBJ2-4; D not resolved. Germline V gene sequence: CDR1 MGHRA, CDR2 YSYEKL. This CDR3 spans 18 amino acids. V was pared by 0 bases and J by 0 bases, with 15 bases between. The CDR3 DNA reads as TGCGCCAGCAGCCAAGAGTTGAACGCTGAGCTAGCCAAAAACATTCAGTACTTC. Its translation: CASSQELNAELAKNIQYF.